This is a list of T cell receptor beta chains from one sample in a study of shared clonotypes between healthy human individuals. TCRdb's table, derived via immunoSEQ multiplex PCR, lists solely in-frame clones and lacks some. This sample carries around 320,000 clones, around 90% of them seen once, and the ten largest clones take about a sixth. Sequencing was carried out using memory CD8+ T cells sorted from blood. All receptors come from a young man in good health. Both conserved end residues are part of each CDR3. The order of the fields is D gene, CDR3 length, J gene, V gene, clone size, CDR3 protein, CDR3 DNA. A D gene is named only where the DNA matches it firmly. Size is omitted from some rows. Given values are once, few, many or a class for expanded clones.

d_call: .; cdr3_length: 14; j_call: TRBJ2-5; v_call: TRBV29-1; clone_size: .; cdr3_aa: CSVDHGGLVETQYF; cdr3_nt: TGCAGCGTCGACCACGGGGGGCTAGTAGAGACCCAGTACTTC
d_call: .; cdr3_length: 14; j_call: TRBJ2-1; v_call: TRBV5-1; clone_size: .; cdr3_aa: CASSLVEGHNEQFF; cdr3_nt: TGCGCCAGCAGCTTGGTGGAGGGCCACAATGAGCAGTTCTTC
d_call: .; cdr3_length: 15; j_call: TRBJ1-5; v_call: TRBV6-6; clone_size: .; cdr3_aa: CASRIDSNSNQPQHF; cdr3_nt: TGTGCCAGCAGAATCGACAGTAATAGCAATCAGCCCCAGCATTTT
d_call: .; cdr3_length: 14; j_call: TRBJ1-6; v_call: TRBV6-5; clone_size: .; cdr3_aa: CASRDAPVNSPLHF; cdr3_nt: TGTGCCAGCAGAGATGCTCCGGTGAATTCACCCCTCCACTTT
d_call: .; cdr3_length: 14; j_call: TRBJ2-7; v_call: TRBV7-3; clone_size: .; cdr3_aa: CAIKREQGSYEQYF; cdr3_nt: TGTGCCATCAAGAGGGAACAAGGGTCCTACGAGCAGTACTTC
d_call: TRBD1; cdr3_length: 15; j_call: TRBJ2-7; v_call: TRBV4-1; clone_size: .; cdr3_aa: CASSQEQGWAYEQYF; cdr3_nt: TGCGCCAGCAGCCAAGAACAGGGGTGGGCATACGAGCAGTACTTC
d_call: TRBD2; cdr3_length: 19; j_call: TRBJ2-2; v_call: TRBV7-2; clone_size: .; cdr3_aa: CASSLGASGRAANTGELFF; cdr3_nt: TGTGCCAGCAGCTTAGGGGCTAGCGGGAGGGCTGCGAACACCGGGGAGCTGTTTTTT
d_call: .; cdr3_length: 20; j_call: TRBJ2-1; v_call: TRBV15; clone_size: .; cdr3_aa: CATSSIWGIGAQSSYNEQFF; cdr3_nt: TGTGCCACCAGCTCCATCTGGGGCATCGGGGCTCAGAGCTCCTACAATGAGCAGTTCTTC
d_call: .; cdr3_length: 14; j_call: TRBJ1-5; v_call: TRBV25-1; clone_size: .; cdr3_aa: CASSDGPINQPQHF; cdr3_nt: TGTGCCAGCAGTGATGGGCCGATCAATCAGCCCCAGCATTTT
d_call: TRBD1; cdr3_length: 16; j_call: TRBJ2-5; v_call: TRBV6-1; clone_size: .; cdr3_aa: CASSGGQHVIQETQYF; cdr3_nt: TGTGCCAGCAGTGGGGGACAGCACGTAATACAAGAGACCCAGTACTTC
d_call: TRBD2; cdr3_length: 17; j_call: TRBJ2-3; v_call: TRBV28; clone_size: .; cdr3_aa: CASRGTVAGDYTDTQYF; cdr3_nt: TGTGCCAGCAGAGGGACCGTAGCGGGAGACTACACAGATACGCAGTATTTT
d_call: TRBD2; cdr3_length: 18; j_call: TRBJ2-7; v_call: TRBV27; clone_size: .; cdr3_aa: CASSFLQAGTSGTTEQYF; cdr3_nt: TGTGCCAGCAGTTTTCTTCAGGCCGGGACTAGCGGGACGACCGAGCAGTACTTC
d_call: TRBD1; cdr3_length: 17; j_call: TRBJ1-1; v_call: TRBV30; clone_size: .; cdr3_aa: CAWIPDRGLYMNTEAFF; cdr3_nt: TGTGCCTGGATCCCGGACAGGGGGCTTTACATGAACACTGAAGCTTTCTTT
d_call: TRBD1; cdr3_length: 16; j_call: TRBJ2-7; v_call: TRBV13; clone_size: .; cdr3_aa: CASSQTGTGPLYEQYF; cdr3_nt: TGTGCCAGCAGCCAAACCGGGACAGGGCCGCTCTACGAGCAGTACTTC
d_call: TRBD2; cdr3_length: 13; j_call: TRBJ2-1; v_call: TRBV23-1; clone_size: .; cdr3_aa: CASSHLERGVQFF; cdr3_nt: TGCGCCAGCAGTCACCTCGAGCGGGGGGTTCAGTTCTTC
d_call: .; cdr3_length: 16; j_call: TRBJ2-1; v_call: TRBV7-9; clone_size: .; cdr3_aa: CASSRIGDKTYNEQFF; cdr3_nt: TGTGCCAGCAGCCGAATCGGGGACAAGACCTACAATGAGCAGTTCTTC
d_call: .; cdr3_length: 11; j_call: TRBJ2-2; v_call: TRBV2; clone_size: .; cdr3_aa: CASKRTGELFF; cdr3_nt: TGTGCCAGCAAACGCACCGGGGAGCTGTTTTTT
d_call: TRBD2; cdr3_length: 14; j_call: TRBJ2-2; v_call: TRBV30; clone_size: .; cdr3_aa: CAWDSSGIGGELFF; cdr3_nt: TGTGCCTGGGACTCTAGCGGGATAGGCGGGGAGCTGTTTTTT
d_call: .; cdr3_length: 12; j_call: TRBJ2-5; v_call: TRBV4-1; clone_size: .; cdr3_aa: CASSHPGETQYF; cdr3_nt: TGCGCCAGCAGCCATCCTGGGGAGACCCAGTACTTC
d_call: .; cdr3_length: 15; j_call: TRBJ2-4; v_call: TRBV7-8; clone_size: .; cdr3_aa: CASSLVEGVENIQYF; cdr3_nt: TGTGCCAGCAGCTTAGTTGAAGGGGTAGAGAACATTCAGTACTTC
d_call: TRBD1; cdr3_length: 16; j_call: TRBJ2-7; v_call: TRBV2; clone_size: .; cdr3_aa: CASSEAAGTGDYEQYF; cdr3_nt: TGTGCCAGCAGCGAAGCCGCCGGGACAGGAGACTACGAGCAGTACTTC
d_call: TRBD2; cdr3_length: 14; j_call: TRBJ2-1; v_call: TRBV9; clone_size: .; cdr3_aa: CASSVGLAGGEQFF; cdr3_nt: TGTGCCAGCAGCGTAGGGCTAGCGGGCGGGGAGCAGTTCTTC
d_call: TRBD2; cdr3_length: 19; j_call: TRBJ2-1; v_call: TRBV19; clone_size: .; cdr3_aa: CASSIVRTSYADPYNEQFF; cdr3_nt: TGTGCCAGTAGTATAGTTAGGACTAGCTACGCGGACCCCTACAATGAGCAGTTCTTC
d_call: .; cdr3_length: 14; j_call: TRBJ2-7; v_call: TRBV4-1; clone_size: .; cdr3_aa: CASSQVVSVGEQYF; cdr3_nt: TGCGCCAGCAGCCAAGTAGTTTCGGTGGGCGAGCAGTACTTC
d_call: .; cdr3_length: 12; j_call: TRBJ2-1; v_call: TRBV10-3; clone_size: once; cdr3_aa: CAISDTYNEQFF; cdr3_nt: TGTGCCATCAGTGACACGTACAATGAGCAGTTCTTC
d_call: .; cdr3_length: 14; j_call: TRBJ1-1; v_call: TRBV5-1; clone_size: .; cdr3_aa: CASRLRAMNTEAFF; cdr3_nt: TGCGCCAGCAGATTGAGGGCGATGAACACTGAAGCTTTCTTT
d_call: .; cdr3_length: 15; j_call: TRBJ2-1; v_call: TRBV19; clone_size: .; cdr3_aa: CASSIDMSSYNEQFF; cdr3_nt: TGTGCCAGTAGTATCGACATGAGCTCCTACAATGAGCAGTTCTTC
d_call: .; cdr3_length: 15; j_call: TRBJ2-7; v_call: TRBV6-1; clone_size: .; cdr3_aa: CASSEARGGHYEQYF; cdr3_nt: TGTGCCAGCAGTGAAGCGAGAGGCGGGCACTACGAGCAGTACTTC
d_call: .; cdr3_length: 14; j_call: TRBJ2-7; v_call: TRBV2; clone_size: .; cdr3_aa: CASSFVGPHNEQYF; cdr3_nt: TGTGCCAGCAGCTTCGTAGGACCCCACAACGAGCAGTACTTC
d_call: .; cdr3_length: 14; j_call: TRBJ1-6; v_call: TRBV28; clone_size: few; cdr3_aa: CASTGRDGYSPLHF; cdr3_nt: TGTGCCAGTACGGGCCGGGACGGATATTCACCCCTCCACTTT
d_call: TRBD1; cdr3_length: 16; j_call: TRBJ2-2; v_call: TRBV30; clone_size: .; cdr3_aa: CAALGQFRINTGELFF; cdr3_nt: TGTGCCGCCTTGGGACAGTTTCGTATCAACACCGGGGAGCTGTTTTTT
d_call: TRBD2; cdr3_length: 16; j_call: TRBJ2-1; v_call: TRBV2; clone_size: .; cdr3_aa: CASRTPGLAGRNEQFF; cdr3_nt: TGTGCCAGCAGGACACCGGGACTAGCGGGAAGGAATGAGCAGTTCTTC
d_call: .; cdr3_length: 17; j_call: TRBJ2-1; v_call: TRBV10-3; clone_size: .; cdr3_aa: CAIPRGDGGLYSDEQFF; cdr3_nt: TGTGCCATCCCCAGGGGCGACGGGGGGCTCTACTCCGATGAGCAGTTCTTC
d_call: TRBD1; cdr3_length: 16; j_call: TRBJ2-3; v_call: TRBV5-1; clone_size: .; cdr3_aa: CASSWTGGVSTDTQYF; cdr3_nt: TGCGCCAGCAGCTGGACAGGGGGCGTCTCCACAGATACGCAGTATTTT
d_call: TRBD1; cdr3_length: 15; j_call: TRBJ2-3; v_call: TRBV5-4; clone_size: .; cdr3_aa: CASSFGPEGAYTQYF; cdr3_nt: TGTGCCAGCAGCTTTGGTCCTGAGGGGGCTTATACGCAGTATTTT
d_call: TRBD2; cdr3_length: 18; j_call: TRBJ2-7; v_call: TRBV9; clone_size: .; cdr3_aa: CASSPPGLAGPFSYEQYF; cdr3_nt: TGTGCCAGCAGCCCCCCGGGACTAGCGGGACCTTTCTCCTACGAGCAGTACTTC
d_call: .; cdr3_length: 15; j_call: TRBJ1-1; v_call: TRBV6-1; clone_size: .; cdr3_aa: CASSEAPVGRGEAFF; cdr3_nt: TGTGCCAGCAGTGAAGCCCCCGTGGGGCGAGGTGAAGCTTTCTTT
d_call: TRBD2; cdr3_length: 13; j_call: TRBJ2-7; v_call: TRBV2; clone_size: .; cdr3_aa: CASLSGSSYEQYF; cdr3_nt: TGTGCCAGCCTAAGCGGGAGCTCCTACGAGCAGTACTTC
d_call: .; cdr3_length: 12; j_call: TRBJ2-3; v_call: TRBV7-9; clone_size: .; cdr3_aa: CASSKRGDTQYF; cdr3_nt: TGTGCCAGCAGCAAACGAGGAGATACGCAGTATTTT
d_call: .; cdr3_length: 14; j_call: TRBJ2-7; v_call: TRBV5-1; clone_size: .; cdr3_aa: CASSSPGSSYEQYF; cdr3_nt: TGCGCCAGCAGCTCCCCAGGATCTTCCTACGAGCAGTACTTC
d_call: .; cdr3_length: 15; j_call: TRBJ2-1; v_call: TRBV4-3; clone_size: .; cdr3_aa: CASSQAYSSYNEQFF; cdr3_nt: TGCGCCAGCAGCCAAGCTTATTCCTCCTACAATGAGCAGTTCTTC
d_call: .; cdr3_length: 15; j_call: TRBJ2-1; v_call: TRBV6-5; clone_size: .; cdr3_aa: CASSYGSKWGDEQFF; cdr3_nt: TGTGCCAGCAGTTACGGCTCTAAGTGGGGCGATGAGCAGTTCTTC
d_call: .; cdr3_length: 16; j_call: TRBJ1-1; v_call: TRBV5-1; clone_size: .; cdr3_aa: CASSLGIQGRVTEAFF; cdr3_nt: TGCGCCAGCAGCTTGGGGATACAGGGAAGGGTGACTGAAGCTTTCTTT
d_call: .; cdr3_length: 13; j_call: TRBJ1-5; v_call: TRBV6-5; clone_size: .; cdr3_aa: CASSYSKSQPQHF; cdr3_nt: TGTGCCAGCAGTTACTCGAAGAGTCAGCCCCAGCATTTT
d_call: .; cdr3_length: 13; j_call: TRBJ1-6; v_call: TRBV2; clone_size: once; cdr3_aa: CASSAGSGSPLHF; cdr3_nt: TGTGCCAGCAGTGCGGGGTCGGGTTCACCCCTCCACTTT
d_call: .; cdr3_length: 13; j_call: TRBJ1-6; v_call: TRBV6-5; clone_size: .; cdr3_aa: CASKGPTNSPLHF; cdr3_nt: TGTGCCAGCAAAGGACCGACCAATTCACCCCTCCACTTT
d_call: .; cdr3_length: 13; j_call: TRBJ2-7; v_call: TRBV11-2; clone_size: once; cdr3_aa: CASSLERDYEQYF; cdr3_nt: TGTGCCAGCAGCTTAGAACGGGACTACGAGCAGTACTTC
d_call: TRBD2; cdr3_length: 13; j_call: TRBJ2-1; v_call: TRBV30; clone_size: .; cdr3_aa: CAWSVGGYNEQFF; cdr3_nt: TGTGCCTGGAGTGTGGGGGGGTACAATGAGCAGTTCTTC
d_call: .; cdr3_length: 14; j_call: TRBJ2-7; v_call: TRBV7-2; clone_size: .; cdr3_aa: CASSIRDSSYEQYF; cdr3_nt: TGTGCCAGCAGCATCCGTGACAGCTCCTACGAGCAGTACTTC
d_call: TRBD1; cdr3_length: 16; j_call: TRBJ2-1; v_call: TRBV6-4; clone_size: .; cdr3_aa: CASSDSRTGGRIEQFF; cdr3_nt: TGTGCCAGCAGTGACTCTAGAACAGGGGGCCGGATTGAGCAGTTCTTC
d_call: .; cdr3_length: 14; j_call: TRBJ2-3; v_call: TRBV30; clone_size: .; cdr3_aa: CAWSNTANTDTQYF; cdr3_nt: TGTGCCTGGAGTAATACAGCTAACACAGATACGCAGTATTTT
d_call: .; cdr3_length: 13; j_call: TRBJ2-7; v_call: TRBV2; clone_size: .; cdr3_aa: CASSEWQSYEQYF; cdr3_nt: TGTGCCAGCAGTGAGTGGCAGTCCTACGAGCAGTACTTC
d_call: TRBD1; cdr3_length: 14; j_call: TRBJ1-2; v_call: TRBV28; clone_size: .; cdr3_aa: CASSTGTGLYGYTF; cdr3_nt: TGTGCCAGCAGTACCGGGACAGGGCTCTATGGCTACACCTTC
d_call: .; cdr3_length: 15; j_call: TRBJ1-6; v_call: TRBV19; clone_size: .; cdr3_aa: CASSMSGYGNSPLHF; cdr3_nt: TGTGCCAGTAGTATGTCCGGTTATGGTAATTCACCCCTCCACTTT
d_call: TRBD1; cdr3_length: 14; j_call: TRBJ1-4; v_call: TRBV7-9; clone_size: .; cdr3_aa: CASTLGGGREKLFF; cdr3_nt: TGTGCCAGCACCTTGGGAGGGGGCAGAGAAAAACTGTTTTTT